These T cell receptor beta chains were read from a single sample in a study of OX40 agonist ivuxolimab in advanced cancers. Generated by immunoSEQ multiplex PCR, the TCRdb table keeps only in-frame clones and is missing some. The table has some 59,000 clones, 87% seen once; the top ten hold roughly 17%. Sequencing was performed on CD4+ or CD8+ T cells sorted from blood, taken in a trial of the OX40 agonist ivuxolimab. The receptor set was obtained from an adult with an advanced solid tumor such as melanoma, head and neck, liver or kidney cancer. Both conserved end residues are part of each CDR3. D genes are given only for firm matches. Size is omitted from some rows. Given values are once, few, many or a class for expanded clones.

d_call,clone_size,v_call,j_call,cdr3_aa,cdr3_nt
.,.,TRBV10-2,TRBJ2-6,CASSDGSPSGANVLTF,TGCGCCAGCAGTGACGGGAGCCCCTCTGGGGCCAACGTCCTGACTTTC
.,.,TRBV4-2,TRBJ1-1,CASSLGLGRAFF,TGTGCCAGCAGCTTGGGCCTAGGTCGGGCTTTCTTT
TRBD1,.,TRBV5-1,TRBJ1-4,CASSLADRVDDEKLFF,TGCGCCAGCAGCTTGGCCGACAGGGTTGACGATGAAAAACTGTTTTTT
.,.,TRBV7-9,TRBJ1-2,CASSSASWGYTF,TGTGCCAGCAGCTCCGCTTCTTGGGGCTACACCTTC
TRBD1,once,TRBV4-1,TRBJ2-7,CASRPGPGGSYEQYF,TGCGCCAGCAGGCCCGGTCCAGGGGGTTCGTACGAGCAGTACTTC
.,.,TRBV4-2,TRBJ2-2,CASSLIVGGELFF,TGTGCCAGCAGCCTCATAGTTGGCGGGGAGCTGTTTTTT
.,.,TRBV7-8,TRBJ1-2,CASSLVRGIGYTF,TGTGCCAGCAGCTTAGTCCGCGGTATTGGCTACACCTTC
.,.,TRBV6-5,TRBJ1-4,CASRVEGANEKLFF,TGTGCCAGCAGGGTGGAGGGCGCGAATGAAAAACTGTTTTTT
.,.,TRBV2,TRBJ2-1,CASIYAQGQGHNEQFF,TGTGCCAGCATTTATGCCCAGGGTCAGGGTCACAATGAGCAGTTCTTC
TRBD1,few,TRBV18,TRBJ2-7,CASSVSRDSYEQYF,TGTGCCAGCTCAGTCTCCCGGGACAGCTACGAGCAGTACTTC
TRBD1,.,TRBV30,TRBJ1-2,CAWNSGTVGYTF,TGTGCCTGGAACTCGGGGACAGTTGGCTACACCTTC
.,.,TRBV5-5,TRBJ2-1,CASIDNEQFF,TGTGCCAGCATAGACAATGAGCAGTTCTTC
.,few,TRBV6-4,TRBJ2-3,CASSEDTHTDTQYF,TGTGCCAGCAGTGAGGACACGCACACAGATACGCAGTATTTT
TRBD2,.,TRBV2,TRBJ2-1,CASTRPGTRNEQFF,TGTGCCAGCACCCGCCCGGGGACTAGGAATGAGCAGTTCTTC
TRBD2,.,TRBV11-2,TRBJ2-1,CASSLLGTSGRNEQFF,TGTGCCAGCAGCTTATTAGGGACTAGCGGGAGGAATGAGCAGTTCTTC
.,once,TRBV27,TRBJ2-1,CASSLLGSEQFF,TGTGCCAGCAGTTTACTGGGTAGTGAGCAGTTCTTC
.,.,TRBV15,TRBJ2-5,CATSRKDGQETQYF,TGTGCCACCAGCAGAAAGGACGGCCAAGAGACCCAGTACTTC
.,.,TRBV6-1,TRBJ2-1,CASSEARWESSYNEQFF,TGTGCCAGCAGTGAAGCTAGGTGGGAGAGCTCCTACAATGAGCAGTTCTTC
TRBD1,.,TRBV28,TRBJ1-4,CATKDRGDEKLFF,TGTGCCACCAAAGACAGGGGTGATGAAAAACTGTTTTTT
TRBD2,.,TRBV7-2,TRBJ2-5,CASSLGGRAETQYF,TGTGCCAGCAGCTTAGGAGGGAGGGCCGAGACCCAGTACTTC
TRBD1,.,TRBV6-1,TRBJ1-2,CASSGGLVAGQGFYGYTF,TGTGCCAGCAGTGGGGGGCTGGTCGCTGGACAGGGATTCTATGGCTACACCTTC
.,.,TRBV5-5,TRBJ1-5,CASSLKAVWQPQHF,TGTGCCAGCAGCTTGAAGGCCGTCTGGCAGCCCCAGCATTTT
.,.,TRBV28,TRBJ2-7,CASSFQGTGTKQYF,TGTGCCAGCAGTTTTCAAGGGACCGGGACCAAGCAGTACTTC
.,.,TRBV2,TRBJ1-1,CASQVQINTEAFF,TGTGCCAGCCAAGTACAAATTAACACTGAAGCTTTCTTT
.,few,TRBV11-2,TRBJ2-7,CASSPSYEQYF,TGTGCCAGCAGCCCCAGCTACGAGCAGTACTTC
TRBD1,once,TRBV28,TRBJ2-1,CASNRGTGWNEQFF,TGTGCCAGCAACCGGGGGACAGGGTGGAATGAGCAGTTCTTC
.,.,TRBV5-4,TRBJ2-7,CASSLRGYEQYF,TGTGCCAGCAGCTTGCGGGGCTACGAGCAGTACTTC
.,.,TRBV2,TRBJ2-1,CASSVGTWGYNEQFF,TGTGCCAGCAGCGTAGGGACTTGGGGGTACAATGAGCAGTTCTTC
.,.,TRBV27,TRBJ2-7,CASSLIGGYEQYF,TGTGCCAGCAGTTTGATAGGGGGCTACGAGCAGTACTTC
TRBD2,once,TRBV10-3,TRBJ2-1,CAISVGGTSGVYNEQFF,TGTGCCATCAGTGTTGGGGGGACTAGCGGGGTCTACAATGAGCAGTTCTTC
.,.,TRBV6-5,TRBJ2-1,CASTGQGWINEQFF,TGTGCCAGCACAGGGCAGGGCTGGATCAATGAGCAGTTCTTC
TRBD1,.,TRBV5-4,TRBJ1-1,CASNLAPRQGTEAFF,TGTGCCAGCAACCTTGCTCCCAGACAGGGGACTGAAGCTTTCTTT
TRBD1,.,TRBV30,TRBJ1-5,CAWSENRGFSQPQHF,TGTGCCTGGAGCGAAAACAGGGGGTTTAGTCAGCCCCAGCATTTT
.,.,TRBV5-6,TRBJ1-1,CASSQGSTEAFF,TGTGCCAGCAGCCAGGGGAGCACTGAAGCTTTCTTT
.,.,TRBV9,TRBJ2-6,CASSQTQGANVLTF,TGTGCCAGCAGCCAAACCCAGGGGGCCAACGTCCTGACTTTC
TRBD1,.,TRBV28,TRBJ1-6,CASSPGQGNSPLHF,TGTGCCAGCAGTCCCGGACAGGGCAATTCACCCCTCCACTTT
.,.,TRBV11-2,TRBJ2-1,CASSLDMGRFEQFF,TGTGCCAGCAGCTTAGATATGGGGCGCTTTGAGCAGTTCTTC
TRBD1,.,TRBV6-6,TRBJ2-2,CGAQGANTGELFF,TGCGGGGCCCAGGGGGCAAACACCGGGGAGCTGTTTTTT
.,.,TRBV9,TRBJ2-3,CASSVGGRLVGSTQYF,TGTGCCAGCAGCGTAGGAGGCCGGCTAGTGGGAAGTACGCAGTATTTT
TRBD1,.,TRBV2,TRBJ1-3,CASTPTGSSTIYF,TGTGCCAGCACTCCGACAGGGTCCAGCACCATATATTTT
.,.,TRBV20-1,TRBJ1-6,CSASLSRALHF,TGCAGTGCTAGCCTTTCTAGGGCCCTCCACTTT
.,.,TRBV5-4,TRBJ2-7,CASRSGRDDEQYF,TGTGCCAGCAGGTCGGGGCGAGACGACGAGCAGTACTTC
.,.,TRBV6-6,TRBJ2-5,CASSYPSETQYF,TGTGCCAGCAGTTACCCTTCAGAGACCCAGTACTTC
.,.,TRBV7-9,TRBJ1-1,CASSTLDSGPNTEAFF,TGTGCCAGCAGCACGTTGGACAGTGGACCTAACACTGAAGCTTTCTTT
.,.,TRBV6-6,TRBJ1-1,CASSYDETEAFF,TGTGCCAGCAGTTACGATGAAACTGAAGCTTTCTTT
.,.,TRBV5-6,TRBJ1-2,CASSLGGNYGYTF,TGTGCCAGCAGCTTAGGGGGTAACTATGGCTACACCTTC
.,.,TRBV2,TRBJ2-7,CASSSGRNSYEQYF,TGTGCCAGCAGTTCGGGACGGAATTCCTACGAGCAGTACTTC
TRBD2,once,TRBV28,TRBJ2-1,CASSPATSGRFNEQFF,TGTGCCAGCAGTCCCGCTACTAGCGGGAGGTTCAATGAGCAGTTCTTC
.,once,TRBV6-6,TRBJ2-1,CASSPATRGNEQFF,TGTGCCAGCAGCCCGGCGACCCGGGGCAATGAGCAGTTCTTC
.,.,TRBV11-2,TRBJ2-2,CASSLWSAISAGELFF,TGTGCCAGCAGCTTGTGGAGCGCGATTTCAGCCGGGGAGCTGTTTTTT
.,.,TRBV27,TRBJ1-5,CASSPLFGGAGQPQHF,TGTGCCAGCAGTCCGTTATTTGGGGGCGCGGGGCAGCCCCAGCATTTT
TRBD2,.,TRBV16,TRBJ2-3,CASSRPSGSAGDTQYF,TGTGCCAGCAGCCGACCTAGCGGGAGCGCTGGAGATACGCAGTATTTT